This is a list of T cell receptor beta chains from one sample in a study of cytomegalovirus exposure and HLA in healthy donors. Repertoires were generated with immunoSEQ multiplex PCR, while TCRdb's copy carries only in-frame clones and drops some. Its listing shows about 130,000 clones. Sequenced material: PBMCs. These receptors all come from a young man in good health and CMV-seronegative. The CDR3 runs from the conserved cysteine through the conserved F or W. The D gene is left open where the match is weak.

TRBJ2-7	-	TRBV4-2	CASSQEGLGRGARSYEQYF	TGTGCCAGCAGCCAAGAAGGGTTAGGCAGGGGCGCGAGATCCTACGAGCAGTACTTC
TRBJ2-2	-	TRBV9	CASSVVEANTGELFF	TGTGCCAGCAGCGTCGTAGAGGCGAACACCGGGGAGCTGTTTTTT
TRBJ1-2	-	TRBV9	CASSVAGLSGRDGYTF	TGTGCCAGCAGCGTGGCAGGACTCTCGGGAAGGGATGGCTACACCTTC
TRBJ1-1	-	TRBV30	CAWTQKRGTEAFF	TGTGCCTGGACCCAAAAACGAGGCACTGAAGCTTTCTTT
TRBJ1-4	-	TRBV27	CASRPQGYFKKLFF	TGTGCCAGCAGACCCCAGGGGTATTTTAAAAAACTGTTTTTT
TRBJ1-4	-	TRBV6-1	CASGEAGNEKLFF	TGTGCCAGCGGGGAGGCCGGGAATGAAAAACTGTTTTTT
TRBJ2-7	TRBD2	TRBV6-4	CASSREATYEQYF	TGTGCCAGCTCCCGGGAGGCGACCTACGAGCAGTACTTC
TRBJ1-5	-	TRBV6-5	CASSYREGQPQHF	TGTGCCAGCAGTTACAGGGAGGGTCAGCCCCAGCATTTT
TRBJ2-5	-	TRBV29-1	CSVSGRVAAAGETQYF	TGCAGCGTCTCTGGCCGGGTAGCGGCAGCGGGAGAGACCCAGTACTTC
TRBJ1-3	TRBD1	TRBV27	CASSLSLGTVGNTIYF	TGTGCCAGCAGTTTATCTCTCGGGACAGTAGGAAACACCATATATTTT
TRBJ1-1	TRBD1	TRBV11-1	CASSYRQGANTEAFF	TGTGCCAGCAGCTACCGACAGGGGGCGAACACTGAAGCTTTCTTT
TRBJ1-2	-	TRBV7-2	CASSLDWLANYGYTF	TGTGCCAGCAGCCTAGACTGGTTAGCTAACTATGGCTACACCTTC
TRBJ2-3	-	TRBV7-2	CATGDRATDTQYF	TGTGCCACGGGGGACAGAGCCACAGATACGCAGTATTTT
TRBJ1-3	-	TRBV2	CASAGDSGNTIYF	TGTGCCAGCGCGGGGGACTCTGGAAACACCATATATTTT
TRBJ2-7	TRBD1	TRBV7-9	CASSPPDRVTYEQYF	TGTGCCAGCAGTCCACCCGACAGGGTGACCTACGAGCAGTACTTC
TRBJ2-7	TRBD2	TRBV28	CASSAGTSGRVSYEQYF	TGTGCCAGCAGTGCCGGGACTAGCGGGCGCGTTTCCTACGAGCAGTACTTC
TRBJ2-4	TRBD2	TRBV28	CASGRGGALDIQYF	TGTGCCAGCGGACGGGGGGGCGCATTAGACATTCAGTACTTC
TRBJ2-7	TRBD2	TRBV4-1	CASRGLGENEQYF	TGCGCCAGCAGGGGACTAGGTGAGAACGAGCAGTACTTC
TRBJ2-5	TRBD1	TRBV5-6	CASSQTGTYQETQYF	TGTGCCAGCAGCCAGACAGGGACCTACCAAGAGACCCAGTACTTC
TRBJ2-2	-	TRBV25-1	CASKTDYGADTGELFF	TGTGCCAGCAAGACGGACTATGGGGCGGACACCGGGGAGCTGTTTTTT
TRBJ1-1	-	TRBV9	CASSPQAAGVNTEAFF	TGTGCCAGCAGCCCCCAGGCCGCAGGGGTGAACACTGAAGCTTTCTTT
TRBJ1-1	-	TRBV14	CASSQGGALNTEAFF	TGTGCCAGCAGCCAAGGCGGGGCCCTGAACACTGAAGCTTTCTTT
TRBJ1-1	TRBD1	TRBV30	CAWRARTGEAFF	TGTGCCTGGAGGGCCCGGACAGGAGAAGCTTTCTTT
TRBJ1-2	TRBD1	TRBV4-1	CASSRPPAAGGNYGYTF	TGCGCCAGCAGCCGCCCGCCGGCGGCAGGGGGCAACTATGGCTACACCTTC
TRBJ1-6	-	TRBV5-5	CASSFKQGNSPLHF	TGTGCCAGCAGCTTTAAACAGGGTAACTCACCCCTCCACTTT
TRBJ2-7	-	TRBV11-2	CASSYQGFEQYF	TGTGCCAGCAGCTACCAGGGTTTCGAGCAGTACTTC
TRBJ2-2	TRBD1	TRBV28	CASSPDRGNTGELFF	TGTGCCAGCAGTCCAGACAGGGGGAACACCGGGGAGCTGTTTTTT
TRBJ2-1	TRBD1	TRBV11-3	CASSSGQGNEQFF	TGTGCCAGCAGCTCGGGACAGGGCAATGAGCAGTTCTTC
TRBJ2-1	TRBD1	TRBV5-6	CASSSSGTGSYNEQFF	TGTGCCAGCAGCTCTTCGGGGACAGGATCCTACAATGAGCAGTTCTTC
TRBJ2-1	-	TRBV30	CAWSVLPGNEQFF	TGTGCCTGGAGTGTATTGCCCGGCAATGAGCAGTTCTTC
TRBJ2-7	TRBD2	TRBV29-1	CSGASGSSYEQYF	TGCAGCGGCGCTAGCGGGAGCTCCTACGAGCAGTACTTC
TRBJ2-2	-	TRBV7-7	CASSFNINTGELFF	TGTGCCAGCAGCTTTAACATCAACACCGGGGAGCTGTTTTTT
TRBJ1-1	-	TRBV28	CASSFIGGRKNTEAFF	TGTGCCAGCAGTTTTATAGGTGGCAGGAAGAACACTGAAGCTTTCTTT
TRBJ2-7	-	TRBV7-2	CASSPPAAAAYEQYF	TGTGCCAGCAGCCCCCCGGCGGCAGCCGCCTACGAGCAGTACTTC
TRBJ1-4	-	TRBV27	CASRATAGEKLFF	TGTGCCAGCAGAGCGACCGCGGGTGAAAAACTGTTTTTT
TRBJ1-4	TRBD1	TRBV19	CASGDRGHNEKLFF	TGTGCCAGCGGAGACAGGGGCCATAATGAAAAACTGTTTTTT
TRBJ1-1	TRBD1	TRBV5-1	CASSLTGYDEAFF	TGCGCCAGCAGCCTGACAGGGTACGATGAAGCTTTCTTT
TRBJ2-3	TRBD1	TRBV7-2	CASSLVRGQGPDTQYF	TGTGCCAGCAGCTTAGTCAGGGGACAGGGTCCCGATACGCAGTATTTT
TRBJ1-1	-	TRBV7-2	CASSRPGGMNTEAFF	TGTGCCAGCAGCCGCCCCGGGGGGATGAACACTGAAGCTTTCTTT
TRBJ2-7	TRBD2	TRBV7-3	CASSLRPAGGPGDEQYF	TGTGCCAGCAGCTTAAGGCCAGCGGGAGGGCCGGGAGACGAGCAGTACTTC
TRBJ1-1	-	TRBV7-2	CASTLLGGAPTEAFF	TGTGCCAGCACTCTGCTCGGGGGGGCCCCCACTGAAGCTTTCTTT
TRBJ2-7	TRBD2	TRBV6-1	CASSPLAGRTYEQYF	TGTGCCAGCAGTCCCCTAGCGGGCAGAACCTACGAGCAGTACTTC
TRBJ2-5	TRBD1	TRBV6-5	CASSQGDKETQYF	TGTGCCAGCTCTCAGGGGGACAAGGAGACCCAGTACTTC
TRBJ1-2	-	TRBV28	CASSFSMGPGYTF	TGTGCCAGCAGTTTCTCAATGGGGCCTGGCTACACCTTC